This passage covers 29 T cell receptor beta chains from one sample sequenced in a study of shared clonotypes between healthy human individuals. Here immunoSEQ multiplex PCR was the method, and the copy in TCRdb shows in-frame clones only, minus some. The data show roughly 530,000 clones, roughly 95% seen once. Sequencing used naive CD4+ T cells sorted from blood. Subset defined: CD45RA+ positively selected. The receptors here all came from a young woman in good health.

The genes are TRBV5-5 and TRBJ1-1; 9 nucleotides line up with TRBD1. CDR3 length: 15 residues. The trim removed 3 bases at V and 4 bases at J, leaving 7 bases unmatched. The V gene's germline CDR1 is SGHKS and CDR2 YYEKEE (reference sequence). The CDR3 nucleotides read TGTGCCAGCAGCTGGGCGGGACAGGGAAGCACTGAAGCTTTCTTT. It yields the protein CASSWAGQGSTEAFF. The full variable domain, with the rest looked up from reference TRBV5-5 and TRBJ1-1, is DAGVTQSPTHLIKTRGQQVTLRCSPISGHKSVSWYQQVLGQGPQFIFQYYEKEERGRGNFPDRFSARQFPNYSSELNVNALLLGDSALYLCASSWAGQGSTEAFFGQGTRLTVV.

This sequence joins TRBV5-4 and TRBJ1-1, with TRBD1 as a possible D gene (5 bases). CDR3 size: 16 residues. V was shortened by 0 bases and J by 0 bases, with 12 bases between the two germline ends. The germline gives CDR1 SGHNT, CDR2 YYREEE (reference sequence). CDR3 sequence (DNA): TGTGCCAGCAGCTTGGGGTTAGGGGTGGTGAACACTGAAGCTTTCTTT. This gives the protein CASSLGLGVVNTEAFF.

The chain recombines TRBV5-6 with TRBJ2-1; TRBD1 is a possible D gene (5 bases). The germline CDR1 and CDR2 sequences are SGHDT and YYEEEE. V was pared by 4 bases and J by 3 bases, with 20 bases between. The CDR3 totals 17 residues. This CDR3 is CASSPGPPRQRYNEQFF. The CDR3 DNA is TGTGCCAGCAGCCCAGGGCCCCCCAGGCAGCGCTACAATGAGCAGTTCTTC.

CDR3 bases: TGTGCCAGCAGCGTGGACAGGAACACTGAAGCTTTCTTT. Translated, it gives CASSVDRNTEAFF. The chain employs TRBV28 and TRBJ1-1; D may be TRBD1 (6 bases). Trimming took 6 bases from V and 1 from J, leaving 9 bases between them. Germline lookup yields CDR1 MDHEN and CDR2 SYDVKM. The CDR3 is 13 residues long.

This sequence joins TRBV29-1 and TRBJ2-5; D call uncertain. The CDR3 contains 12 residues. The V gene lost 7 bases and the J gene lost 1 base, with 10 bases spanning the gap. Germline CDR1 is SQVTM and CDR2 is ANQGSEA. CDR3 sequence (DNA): TGCAGCGGTCTCGGGTCCCAAGAGACCCAGTACTTC. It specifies CSGLGSQETQYF.

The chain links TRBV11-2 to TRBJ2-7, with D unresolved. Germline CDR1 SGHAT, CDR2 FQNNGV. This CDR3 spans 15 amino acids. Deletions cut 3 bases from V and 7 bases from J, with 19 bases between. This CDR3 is CASSLSPGTRMEQYF. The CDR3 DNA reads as TGTGCCAGCAGCTTGTCGCCAGGAACTCGGATGGAGCAGTACTTC. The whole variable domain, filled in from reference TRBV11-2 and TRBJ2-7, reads EAGVAQSPRYKIIEKRQSVAFWCNPISGHATLYWYQQILGQGPKLLIQFQNNGVVDDSQLPKDRFSAERLKGVDSTLKIQPAKLEDSAVYLCASSLSPGTRMEQYFGPGTRLTVT.

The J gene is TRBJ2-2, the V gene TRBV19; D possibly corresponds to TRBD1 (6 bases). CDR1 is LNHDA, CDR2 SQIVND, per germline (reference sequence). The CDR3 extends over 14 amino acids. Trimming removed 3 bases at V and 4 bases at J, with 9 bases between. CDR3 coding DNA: TGTGCCAGTAGTATCCCAGGGGCCACCGGGGAGCTGTTTTTT. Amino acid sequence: CASSIPGATGELFF. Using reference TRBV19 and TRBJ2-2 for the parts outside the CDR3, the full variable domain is DGGITQSPKYLFRKEGQNVTLSCEQNLNHDAMYWYRQDPGQGLRLIYYSQIVNDFQKGDIAEGYSVSREKKESFPLTVTSAQKNPTAFYLCASSIPGATGELFFGEGSRLTVL.

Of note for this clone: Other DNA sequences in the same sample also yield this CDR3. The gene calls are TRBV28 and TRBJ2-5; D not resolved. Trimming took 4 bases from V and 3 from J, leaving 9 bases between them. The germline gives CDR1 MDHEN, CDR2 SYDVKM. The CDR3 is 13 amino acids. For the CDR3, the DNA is TGTGCCAGCAGTTCGGGCCAAAAAGAGACCCAGTACTTC. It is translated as CASSSGQKETQYF.

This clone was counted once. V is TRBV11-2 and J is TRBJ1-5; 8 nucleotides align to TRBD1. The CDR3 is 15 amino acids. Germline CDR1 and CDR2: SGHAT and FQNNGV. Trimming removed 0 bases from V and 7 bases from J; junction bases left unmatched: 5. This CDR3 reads CASSLEQGAGQPQHF. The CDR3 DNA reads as TGTGCCAGCAGCTTAGAGCAGGGGGCAGGGCAGCCCCAGCATTTT. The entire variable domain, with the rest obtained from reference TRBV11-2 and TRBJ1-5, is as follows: EAGVAQSPRYKIIEKRQSVAFWCNPISGHATLYWYQQILGQGPKLLIQFQNNGVVDDSQLPKDRFSAERLKGVDSTLKIQPAKLEDSAVYLCASSLEQGAGQPQHFGDGTRLSIL.

This chain's CDR3 is CASNPAGFEKLFF. The CDR3 DNA is TGTGCCAGCAACCCCGCCGGGTTTGAAAAACTGTTTTTT. This chain connects TRBV19 to TRBJ1-4; D is uncertain. V lost 9 bases to trimming and J lost 7 bases, with 15 bases between them. There are 13 residues in the CDR3. Germline V gives CDR1 LNHDA, CDR2 SQIVND (reference sequence).

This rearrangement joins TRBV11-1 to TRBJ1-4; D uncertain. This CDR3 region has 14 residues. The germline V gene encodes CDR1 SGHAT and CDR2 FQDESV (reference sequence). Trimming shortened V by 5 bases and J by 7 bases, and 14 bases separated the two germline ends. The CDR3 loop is CASSLFGLGEKLFF. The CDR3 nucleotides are TGTGCCAGCAGCCTTTTCGGGTTAGGTGAAAAACTGTTTTTT.

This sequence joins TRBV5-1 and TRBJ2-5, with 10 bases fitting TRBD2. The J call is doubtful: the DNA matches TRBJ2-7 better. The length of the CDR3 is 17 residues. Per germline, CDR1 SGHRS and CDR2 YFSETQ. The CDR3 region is CASSLASSGTSAYEQYF. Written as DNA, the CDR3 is TGCGCCAGCAGCTTGGCGTCGTCCGGGACTAGCGCATACGAGCAGTACTTC.

The CDR3 spells CASSPSREYEQYF. The CDR3 DNA follows: TGTGCCAGCAGCCCCAGTCGGGAATACGAGCAGTACTTC. This chain connects TRBV7-2 to TRBJ2-7; tentative D call: TRBD2 (5 bases). Trimming took 5 bases from V and 4 from J, leaving 12 bases between them. In germline, CDR1 is SGHTA, CDR2 FQGNSA. The CDR3 is 13 residues long.

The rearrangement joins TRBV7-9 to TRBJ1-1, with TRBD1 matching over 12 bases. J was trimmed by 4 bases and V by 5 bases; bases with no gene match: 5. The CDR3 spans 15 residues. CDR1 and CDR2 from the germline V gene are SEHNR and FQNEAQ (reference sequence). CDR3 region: CASSAGQGAVTEAFF. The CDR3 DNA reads TGTGCCAGCAGCGCGGGACAGGGGGCGGTCACTGAAGCTTTCTTT.

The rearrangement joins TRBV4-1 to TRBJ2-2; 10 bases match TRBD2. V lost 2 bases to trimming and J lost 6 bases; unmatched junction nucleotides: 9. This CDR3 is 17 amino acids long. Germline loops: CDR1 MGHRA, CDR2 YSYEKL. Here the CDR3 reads CASSQRQREGPSGELFF. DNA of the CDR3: TGCGCCAGCAGCCAAAGGCAGCGGGAGGGCCCCTCCGGGGAGCTGTTTTTT.

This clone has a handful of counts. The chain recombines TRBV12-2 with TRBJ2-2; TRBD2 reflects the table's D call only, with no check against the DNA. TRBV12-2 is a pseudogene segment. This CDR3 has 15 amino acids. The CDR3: CASRLKAAKTGELFF. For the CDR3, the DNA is TGTGCAAGTCGCCTGAAAGCGGCCAAAACCGGGGAGCTGTTTTTT.

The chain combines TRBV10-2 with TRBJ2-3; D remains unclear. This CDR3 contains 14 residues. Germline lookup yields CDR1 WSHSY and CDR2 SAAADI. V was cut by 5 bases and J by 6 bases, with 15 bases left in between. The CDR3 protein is CASSRSLNGDTQYF. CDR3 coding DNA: TGCGCCAGCAGTAGGAGCTTGAACGGCGATACGCAGTATTTT.

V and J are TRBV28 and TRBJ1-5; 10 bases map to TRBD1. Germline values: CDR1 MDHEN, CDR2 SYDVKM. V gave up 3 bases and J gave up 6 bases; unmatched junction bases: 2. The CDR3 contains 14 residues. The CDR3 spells CASSFGTGAQPQHF. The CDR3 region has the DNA TGTGCCAGCAGTTTTGGGACAGGGGCTCAGCCCCAGCATTTT. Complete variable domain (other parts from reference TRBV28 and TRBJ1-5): DVKVTQSSRYLVKRTGEKVFLECVQDMDHENMFWYRQDPGLGLRLIYFSYDVKMKEKGDIPEGYSVSREKKERFSLILESASTNQTSMYLCASSFGTGAQPQHFGDGTRLSIL.

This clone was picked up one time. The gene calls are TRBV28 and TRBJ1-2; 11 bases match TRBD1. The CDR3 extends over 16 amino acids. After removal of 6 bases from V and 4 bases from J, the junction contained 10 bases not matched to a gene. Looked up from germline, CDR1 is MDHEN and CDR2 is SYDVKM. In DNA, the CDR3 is TGTGCCAGCAGCTACTACTCGGGACAGGGGGGCTATGGCTACACCTTC. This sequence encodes CASSYYSGQGGYGYTF.

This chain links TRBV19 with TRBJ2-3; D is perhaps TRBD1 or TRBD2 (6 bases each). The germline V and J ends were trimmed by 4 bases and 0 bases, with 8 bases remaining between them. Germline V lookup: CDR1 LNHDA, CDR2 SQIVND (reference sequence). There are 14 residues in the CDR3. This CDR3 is CASSTGASTDTQYF. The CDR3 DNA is TGTGCCAGTAGTACGGGGGCCAGCACAGATACGCAGTATTTT.

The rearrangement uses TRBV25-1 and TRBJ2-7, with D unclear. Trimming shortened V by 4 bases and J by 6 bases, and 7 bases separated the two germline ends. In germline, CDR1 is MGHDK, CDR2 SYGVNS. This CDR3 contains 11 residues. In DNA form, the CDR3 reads TGTGCCAGCAGTGGGGCGGTCGAGCAGTACTTC. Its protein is CASSGAVEQYF.

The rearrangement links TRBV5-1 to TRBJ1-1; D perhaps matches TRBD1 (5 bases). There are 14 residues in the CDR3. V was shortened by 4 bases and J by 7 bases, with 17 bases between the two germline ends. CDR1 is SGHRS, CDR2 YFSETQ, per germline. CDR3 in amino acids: CASSLGPEHNEAFF. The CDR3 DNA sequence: TGCGCCAGCAGCCTGGGACCTGAACATAATGAAGCTTTCTTT. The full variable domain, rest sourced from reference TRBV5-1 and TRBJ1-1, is KAGVTQTPRYLIKTRGQQVTLSCSPISGHRSVSWYQQTPGQGLQFLFEYFSETQRNKGNFPGRFSGRQFSNSRSEMNVSTLELGDSALYLCASSLGPEHNEAFFGQGTRLTVV.

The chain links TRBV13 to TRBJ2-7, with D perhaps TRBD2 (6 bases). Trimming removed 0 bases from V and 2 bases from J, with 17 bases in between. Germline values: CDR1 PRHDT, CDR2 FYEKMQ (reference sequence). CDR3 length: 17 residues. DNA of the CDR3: TGTGCCAGCAGCTTAGGTGGACTATATCAAAGCCCCTACGAGCAGTACTTC. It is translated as CASSLGGLYQSPYEQYF.

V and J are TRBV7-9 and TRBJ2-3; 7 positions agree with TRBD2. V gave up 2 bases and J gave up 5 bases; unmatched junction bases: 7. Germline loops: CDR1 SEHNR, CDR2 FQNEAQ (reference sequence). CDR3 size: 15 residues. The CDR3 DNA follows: TGTGCCAGCAGCTTACGGGGAGGGGATAAAGATACGCAGTATTTT. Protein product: CASSLRGGDKDTQYF.

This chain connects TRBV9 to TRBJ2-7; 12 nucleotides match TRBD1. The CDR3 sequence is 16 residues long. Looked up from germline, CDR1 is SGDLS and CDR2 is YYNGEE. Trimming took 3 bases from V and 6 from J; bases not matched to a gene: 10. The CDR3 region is CASSALPGQGAREQYF. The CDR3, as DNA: TGTGCCAGCAGCGCGCTGCCGGGACAGGGGGCCCGCGAGCAGTACTTC.

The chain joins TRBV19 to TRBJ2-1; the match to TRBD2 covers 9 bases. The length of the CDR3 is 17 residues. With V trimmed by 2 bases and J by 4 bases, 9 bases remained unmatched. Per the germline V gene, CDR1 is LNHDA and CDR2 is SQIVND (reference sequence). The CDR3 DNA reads TGTGCCAGTAGTATACGAAAAGGGGGACTAGCATACAATGAGCAGTTCTTC. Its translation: CASSIRKGGLAYNEQFF.

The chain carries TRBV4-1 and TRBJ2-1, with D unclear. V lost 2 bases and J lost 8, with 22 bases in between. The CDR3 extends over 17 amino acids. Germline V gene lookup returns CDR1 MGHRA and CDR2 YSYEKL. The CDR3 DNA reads TGCGCCAGCAGCCAACCCACGGGTCTCAGAACGGCTCATGAGCAGTTCTTC. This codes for CASSQPTGLRTAHEQFF.

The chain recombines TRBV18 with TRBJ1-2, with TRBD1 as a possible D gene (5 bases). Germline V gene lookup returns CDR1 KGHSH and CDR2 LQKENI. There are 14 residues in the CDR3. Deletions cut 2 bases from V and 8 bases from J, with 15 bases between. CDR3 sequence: CASSPDPGGRGYTF. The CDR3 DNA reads TGTGCCAGCTCACCAGACCCGGGGGGTAGAGGCTACACCTTC.

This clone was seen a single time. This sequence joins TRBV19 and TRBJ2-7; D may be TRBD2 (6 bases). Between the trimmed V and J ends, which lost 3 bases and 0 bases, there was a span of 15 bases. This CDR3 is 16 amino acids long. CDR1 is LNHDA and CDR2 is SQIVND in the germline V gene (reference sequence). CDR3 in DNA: TGTGCCAGTAGTATCGAGGGGACTTGGAGCTCCTACGAGCAGTACTTC. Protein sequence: CASSIEGTWSSYEQYF.